This section outlines one T cell receptor (beta chain) sequence together with its context. The sample is drawn from a study of shared clonotypes between healthy human individuals. This CDR3 spans 11 amino acids. Germline V CDR1 and CDR2: GTSNPN, SVGIG (reference sequence). V dropped 7 bases and J dropped 0 bases, with 5 bases sitting between them. Profiled with immunoSEQ multiplex PCR; TCRdb holds only in-frame clones, not every one. The table shows over a million clones, with approximately 78% occurring only once. This chain joins TRBV30 and TRBJ2-3; D remains ambiguous. The receptor's source is a man between 18 and 29 years old in good health. Some clones in this sample may be carry-over from other donors' samples. Material: memory CD4+ T cells from PBMCs. Noted subset: CD45RA-negative fraction. The CDR3 DNA sequence: TGTGCCTCGAGGAGCACAGATACGCAGTATTTT. It translates to CASRSTDTQYF.